These T cell receptor beta chains were read from a single sample in a study of radiation and T cells in renal cell carcinoma. This table comes from immunoSEQ multiplex PCR, and its TCRdb copy is limited to in-frame clones, with some not included. This repertoire shows more than 95,000 clones, approximately 78% found once; its top ten account for around 2.8%. Material: blood, obtained from a patient whose treatment included radiotherapy and nephrectomy. The receptors were gathered from a woman aged 55-75 years with renal cell carcinoma. CDR3s include the opening cysteine and the closing phenylalanine or tryptophan. The D gene is left open where the match is weak. Where a row states a size, it is once, few, many or the class of an expanded clone; other rows omit it.

v_call	clone_size	d_call	j_call	cdr3_nt	cdr3_aa
TRBV19	-	-	TRBJ2-7	TGTGCCAGTAGACGGGACTCCGCATTCTACGAGCAGTACTTC	CASRRDSAFYEQYF
TRBV7-9	-	-	TRBJ2-5	TGTGCCAGCAGCTTAGGGCACCAAGAGACCCAGTACTTC	CASSLGHQETQYF
TRBV7-9	-	-	TRBJ1-5	TGTGCCAGCAGTTTAGGAACGGGGGCGTCAAGAAGTCAGCCCCAGCATTTT	CASSLGTGASRSQPQHF
TRBV7-2	-	TRBD2	TRBJ2-3	TGTGCCAGCAGCTTGGGACTAGCGGAAGCTAGCACAGATACGCAGTATTTT	CASSLGLAEASTDTQYF
TRBV9	once	TRBD1	TRBJ2-4	TGTGCCAGCAGCGCCGCCGGGACAGGCAAAAACATTCAGTACTTC	CASSAAGTGKNIQYF
TRBV27	few	-	TRBJ2-1	TGTGCCAGCAGTTTACGTATACCACCAGTCTCCTACAATGAGCAGTTCTTC	CASSLRIPPVSYNEQFF
TRBV23-1	once	TRBD1	TRBJ2-7	TGCGCCAGCAGTCAAATGGGACAGGGCAGTGACGAGCAGTACTTC	CASSQMGQGSDEQYF
TRBV5-1	-	TRBD1	TRBJ1-2	TGCGCCAGCAGCGAGACAGGGTCAAACTATGGCTACACCTTC	CASSETGSNYGYTF
TRBV4-1	-	TRBD1	TRBJ1-2	TGCGCCAGCAGCCAAGTGGGGCAGGGGGTAGGGGGCTACACCTTC	CASSQVGQGVGGYTF
TRBV5-6	-	-	TRBJ2-1	TGTGCCAGCAGCTTGTTTGGTATGGGAGCCGCGAGCTCCTACAATGAGCAGTTCTTC	CASSLFGMGAASSYNEQFF
TRBV27	-	TRBD2	TRBJ2-1	TGTGCCAGCAGTTACCCCGCTAGCGGGAGTCAACACCTCGATGAGCAGTTCTTC	CASSYPASGSQHLDEQFF
TRBV4-1	-	-	TRBJ1-5	TGCGCCAGCAGCCACACAGGAAGCAATCAGCCCCAGCATTTT	CASSHTGSNQPQHF
TRBV5-1	-	-	TRBJ2-1	TGCGCCAGCAGCTTGTGGGCAGCAAGCTCCTACAATGAGCAGTTCTTC	CASSLWAASSYNEQFF
TRBV7-9	-	-	TRBJ2-1	TGTGCCAGCAGCCCCGGGGCGACCTCCTACAATGAGCAGTTCTTC	CASSPGATSYNEQFF
TRBV28	once	TRBD1	TRBJ1-3	TGTGCCAGCAGTTCCCTACAGGGGGCTGGAAACACCATATATTTT	CASSSLQGAGNTIYF
TRBV5-5	-	TRBD2	TRBJ2-7	TGTGCCAGCAGCTTGCTATACCCGGGGAGGGGTAGCTACGAGCAGTACTTC	CASSLLYPGRGSYEQYF
TRBV7-2	-	-	TRBJ1-5	TGTGCCAGCAGCCTAGGGGTAAGCAATCAGCCCCAGCATTTT	CASSLGVSNQPQHF
TRBV4-2	-	TRBD2	TRBJ2-7	TGTGCCAGCAGCCAGTTCCTAGCGGGAGTTTCCTACGAGCAGTACTTC	CASSQFLAGVSYEQYF
TRBV28	-	TRBD1	TRBJ1-2	TGTGCCAGCAGTTTATTGACAGGGCCCTATGGCTACACCTTC	CASSLLTGPYGYTF
TRBV2	-	TRBD1	TRBJ2-7	TGTGCCAGCAGTTCCGGGACAGACTTTTACGAGCAGTACTTC	CASSSGTDFYEQYF
TRBV4-1	-	TRBD1	TRBJ2-7	TGCGCCAGCAGCCAAGAAGGCAAAGGGACAGGCGCCTACGAGCAGTACTTC	CASSQEGKGTGAYEQYF
TRBV5-1	-	-	TRBJ1-1	TGCGCCAGCAGGTTAGGGGTTTTCACTGAAGCTTTCTTT	CASRLGVFTEAFF
TRBV18	-	-	TRBJ1-1	TGTGCCAGCTCACCTACAAACACTGAAGCTTTCTTT	CASSPTNTEAFF
TRBV5-4	-	TRBD2	TRBJ2-7	TGTGCCAGCAGCTTTACTAGCGGGAGAACCCACGAGCAGTACTTC	CASSFTSGRTHEQYF
TRBV5-6	-	-	TRBJ2-7	TGTGCCAGCAGCTTGGAGGCTTACGAGCAGTACTTC	CASSLEAYEQYF
TRBV11-2	-	TRBD2	TRBJ2-2	TGTGCCAGCAGCTTAATCGCGGGAGAGGGCACCGGGGAGCTGTTTTTT	CASSLIAGEGTGELFF
TRBV4-3	few	TRBD2	TRBJ2-7	TGCGCCAGCAGCCAAGATATGACTAGCGGGAGGATCGAGTACTTC	CASSQDMTSGRIEYF
TRBV5-6	-	-	TRBJ1-3	TGTGCCAGCAGCTTCCCCACTGACTCTGGAAACACCATATATTTT	CASSFPTDSGNTIYF
TRBV9	-	TRBD2	TRBJ2-1	TGTGCCAGCAGCGTAGAAAGCGGGAGGGTGGATGAGCAGTTCTTC	CASSVESGRVDEQFF
TRBV11-1	once	-	TRBJ2-2	TGTGCCAGCAGCTCGGGACTACAGGGGTCCGGGGAGCTGTTTTTT	CASSSGLQGSGELFF
TRBV19	-	TRBD1	TRBJ2-7	TGTGCCAGTAGTTCTCAGCCGCCCGGGACAGGGGAGCAGTACTTC	CASSSQPPGTGEQYF
TRBV10-3	-	TRBD2	TRBJ2-7	TGTGCCATCACGCAGCGGGAGGGTAACGAGCAGTACTTC	CAITQREGNEQYF